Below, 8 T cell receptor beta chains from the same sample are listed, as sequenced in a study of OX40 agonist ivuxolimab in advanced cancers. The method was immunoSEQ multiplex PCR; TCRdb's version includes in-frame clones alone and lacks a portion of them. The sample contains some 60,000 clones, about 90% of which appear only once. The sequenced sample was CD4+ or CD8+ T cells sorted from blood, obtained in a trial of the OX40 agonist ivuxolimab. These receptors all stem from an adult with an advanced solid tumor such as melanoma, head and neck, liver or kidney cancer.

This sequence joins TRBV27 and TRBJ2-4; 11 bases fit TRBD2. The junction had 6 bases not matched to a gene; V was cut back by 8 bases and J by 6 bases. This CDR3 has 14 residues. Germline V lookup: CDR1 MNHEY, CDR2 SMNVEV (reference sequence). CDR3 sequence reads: CASYSGRAGNIQYF. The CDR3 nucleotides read TGTGCCAGCTATAGCGGGAGGGCAGGAAACATTCAGTACTTC.

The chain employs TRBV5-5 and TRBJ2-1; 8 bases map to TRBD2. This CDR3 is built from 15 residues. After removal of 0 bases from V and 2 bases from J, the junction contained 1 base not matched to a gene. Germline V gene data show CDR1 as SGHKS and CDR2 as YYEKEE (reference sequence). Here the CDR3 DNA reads TGTGCCAGCAGCTTGGACGGGAGGGCCTACAATGAGCAGTTCTTC. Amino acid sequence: CASSLDGRAYNEQFF. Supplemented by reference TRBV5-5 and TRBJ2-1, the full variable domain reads DAGVTQSPTHLIKTRGQQVTLRCSPISGHKSVSWYQQVLGQGPQFIFQYYEKEERGRGNFPDRFSARQFPNYSSELNVNALLLGDSALYLCASSLDGRAYNEQFFGPGTRLTVL.

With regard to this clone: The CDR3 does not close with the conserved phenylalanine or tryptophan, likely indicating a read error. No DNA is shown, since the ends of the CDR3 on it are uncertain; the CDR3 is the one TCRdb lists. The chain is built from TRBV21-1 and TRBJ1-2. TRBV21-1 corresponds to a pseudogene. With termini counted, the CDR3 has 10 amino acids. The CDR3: CARSNDGSNL.

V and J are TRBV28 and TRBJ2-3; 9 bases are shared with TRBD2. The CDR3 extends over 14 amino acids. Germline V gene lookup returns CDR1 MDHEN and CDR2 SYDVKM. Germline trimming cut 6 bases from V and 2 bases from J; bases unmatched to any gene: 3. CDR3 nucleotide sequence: TGTGCCAGCAGACCTAGCGGGGCCACAGATACGCAGTATTTT. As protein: CASRPSGATDTQYF.

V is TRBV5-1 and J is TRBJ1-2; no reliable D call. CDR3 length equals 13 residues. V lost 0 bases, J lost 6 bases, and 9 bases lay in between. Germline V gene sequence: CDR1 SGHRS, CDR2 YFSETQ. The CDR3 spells CASSLGGRDGYTF. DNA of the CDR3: TGCGCCAGCAGCTTGGGTGGGCGGGATGGCTACACCTTC.

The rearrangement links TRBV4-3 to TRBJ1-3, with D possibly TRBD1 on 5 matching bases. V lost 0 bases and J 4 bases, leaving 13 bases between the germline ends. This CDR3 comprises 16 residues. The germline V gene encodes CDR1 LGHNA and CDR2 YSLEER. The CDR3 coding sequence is TGCGCCAGCAGCCAAGATCTTCCAGGGCGGGGAAACACCATATATTTT. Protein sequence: CASSQDLPGRGNTIYF.

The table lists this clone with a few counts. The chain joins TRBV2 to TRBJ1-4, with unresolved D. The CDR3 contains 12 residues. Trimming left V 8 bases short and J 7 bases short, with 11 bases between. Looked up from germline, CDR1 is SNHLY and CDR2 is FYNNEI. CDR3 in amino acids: CASASGSEKLFF. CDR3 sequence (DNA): TGTGCCAGCGCCTCGGGCTCTGAAAAACTGTTTTTT.

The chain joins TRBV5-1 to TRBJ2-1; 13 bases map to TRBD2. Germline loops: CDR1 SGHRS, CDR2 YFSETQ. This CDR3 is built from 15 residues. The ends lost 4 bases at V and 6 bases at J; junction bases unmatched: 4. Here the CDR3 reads CASSLGTSGVNEQFF. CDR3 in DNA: TGCGCCAGCAGCCTAGGGACTAGCGGGGTCAATGAGCAGTTCTTC.